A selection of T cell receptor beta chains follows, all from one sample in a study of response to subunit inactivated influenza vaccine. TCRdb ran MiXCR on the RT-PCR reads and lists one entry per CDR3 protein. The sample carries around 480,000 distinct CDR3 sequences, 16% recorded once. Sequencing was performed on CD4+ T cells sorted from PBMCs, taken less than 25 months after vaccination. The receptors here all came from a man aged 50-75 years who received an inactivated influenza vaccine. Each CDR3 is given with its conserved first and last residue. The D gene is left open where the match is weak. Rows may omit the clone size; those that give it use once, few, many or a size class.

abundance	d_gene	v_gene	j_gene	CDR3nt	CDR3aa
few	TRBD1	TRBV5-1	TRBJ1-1	TGCGCCAGCAGCCCGGGGACAGGGCGATTTCGAGAAGCTTTCTTT	CASSPGTGRFREAFF
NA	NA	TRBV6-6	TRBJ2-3	TGTGCCAGCAGTTACTCGGAGGATACGCAGTATTTT	CASSYSEDTQYF
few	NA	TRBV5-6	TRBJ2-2	TGTGCCAGCAGCAGAAGGACAGCGAACACCGGGGAGCTGTTTTTT	CASSRRTANTGELFF
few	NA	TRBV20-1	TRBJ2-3	TGCAGTGCTAGTATTTTGGAGAAGCCGCAGTATTTT	CSASILEKPQYF
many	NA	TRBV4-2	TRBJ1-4	TGTGCCAGCAGCCAAGTCGGACATACTAATGAAAAACTGTTTTTT	CASSQVGHTNEKLFF
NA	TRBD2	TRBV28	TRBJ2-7	TGTGCCAGCAGGAAATCGGGACTAGACTACGAGCAGTACTTC	CASRKSGLDYEQYF
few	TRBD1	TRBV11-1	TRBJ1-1	TGTGCCAGCAGCCCCTCAGGGGGCTGGACTGAAGCTTTCTTT	CASSPSGGWTEAFF
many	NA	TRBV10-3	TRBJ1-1	TGTGCCATCCAAAGTTTTGAGAGTAACACTGAAGCTTTCTTT	CAIQSFESNTEAFF
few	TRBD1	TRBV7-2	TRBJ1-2	TGTGCCAGCAGCTCTCAGGGGGGTGGAAACTATGGCTACACCTTC	CASSSQGGGNYGYTF
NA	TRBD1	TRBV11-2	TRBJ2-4	TGTGCCAGCAGCACAGGGGCCCAATATCAGTACTTC	CASSTGAQYQYF
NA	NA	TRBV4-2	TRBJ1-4	TGTGCCAGCAGCCAAGAAGGCAGGAGGAATGAAAAACTGTTTTTT	CASSQEGRRNEKLFF
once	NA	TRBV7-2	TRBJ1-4	TGTGCCAGCAGCTTAGGGGGTCTTGGGATGAATGAAAAACTGTTTTTT	CASSLGGLGMNEKLFF
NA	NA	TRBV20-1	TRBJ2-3	TGCAGTGCTAGGCAGGGGAGCACAGATACGCAGTATTTT	CSARQGSTDTQYF
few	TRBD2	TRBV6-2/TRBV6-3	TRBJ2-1	TGTGCCAGCACCAAGTTCAGGACTAGCGGGAGTTATGAGCAGTTCTTC	CASTKFRTSGSYEQFF
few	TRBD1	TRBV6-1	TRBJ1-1	TGTGCCAGCAGGACCGGGACAGTGGTCGGCACTGAAGCTTTCTTT	CASRTGTVVGTEAFF
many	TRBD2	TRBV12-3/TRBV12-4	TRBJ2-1	TGTGCCAGCAGTCTACTAGCGCCGGACTACAATGAGCAGTTCTTC	CASSLLAPDYNEQFF
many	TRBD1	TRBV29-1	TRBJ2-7	TGCAGCGTGGGACAGGGGTTATACGAGCAGTACTTC	CSVGQGLYEQYF
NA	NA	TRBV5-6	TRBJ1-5	TGTGCCAGCAGCTTGGGGGGCTATAGCAATCACCCCCAGCATTTT	CASSLGGYSNHPQHF
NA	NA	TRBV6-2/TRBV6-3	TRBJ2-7	TGTGCCAGCAGTTATGTCGGACAGTCCGCATCTCAGTACTTC	CASSYVGQSASQYF
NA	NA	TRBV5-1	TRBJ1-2	TGCGCCAGCAGCTTGACGGGGGAGACATCTCCCTATGGCTACACCTTC	CASSLTGETSPYGYTF
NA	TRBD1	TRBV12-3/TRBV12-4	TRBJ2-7	TGTGCCAGCAGGGGGGACAGGGGGCGGACTGAGCAGTACTTC	CASRGDRGRTEQYF
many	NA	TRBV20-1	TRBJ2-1	TGCAGTGCCCATCACCCCTACAATGAGCAGTTCTTC	CSAHHPYNEQFF
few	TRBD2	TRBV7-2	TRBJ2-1	TGTGCCAGCAGCTACGGGATTAGCGGGAGGGCCTACAATGAGCAGTTCTTC	CASSYGISGRAYNEQFF
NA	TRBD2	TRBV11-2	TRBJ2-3	TGTGCCAGCAGCTTAGATTTGGCGGGAGTTTCTGGAACAGATACGCAGTATTTT	CASSLDLAGVSGTDTQYF
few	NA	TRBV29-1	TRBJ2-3	TGCAGCGTTGGGGCCAGAACCACAGATACGCAGTATTTT	CSVGARTTDTQYF
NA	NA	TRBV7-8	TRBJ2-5	TGTGCCAGCAGCTTAGCTGTGGGGCAAGAGACCCAGTACTTC	CASSLAVGQETQYF
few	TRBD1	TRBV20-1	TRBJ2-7	TGCAGTGCTGTCGATTCCGGGACAGGGGTTAGATACGAGCAGTACTTC	CSAVDSGTGVRYEQYF
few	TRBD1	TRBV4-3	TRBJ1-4	TGCGCCAGCAGACAGGGGGCGGGTAATGAAAAACTGTTTTTT	CASRQGAGNEKLFF
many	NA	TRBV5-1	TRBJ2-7	TGCGCCAGCAGCCCCAGGGGTGGCGAGCAGTACTTC	CASSPRGGEQYF
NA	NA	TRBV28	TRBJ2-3	TGTGCCACACAGGGACCCACAGATACGCAGTATTTT	CATQGPTDTQYF
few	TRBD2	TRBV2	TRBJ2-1	TGTGCCAGCAGGCGGGAGAGTTTGAATGAGCAGTTCTTC	CASRRESLNEQFF